The rows below give T cell receptor beta chains drawn from one sample of a study of blood T cell repertoires in COVID-19. Libraries were prepared by immunoSEQ multiplex PCR; TCRdb keeps only in-frame clonotypes and omits some of them. The table shows some 150,000 clones, with around four fifths occurring only once. Sequencing was done on a sample of PBMCs or T cells enriched from blood (not recorded which). These receptors were obtained from a woman between 45 and 60 years old in a cohort exposed to, infected with or recovered from COVID-19 (not recorded which). CDR3s include the opening cysteine and the closing phenylalanine or tryptophan. Each record gives: V gene, J gene, D gene, clone size, CDR3 length, CDR3 DNA, CDR3 protein. The D gene is left open where the match is weak. A row's size may be missing; if present it is once, few, many or a size class.

TRBV5-6,TRBJ1-6,TRBD1,.,16,TGTGCCAGCAGCTTTCTGGGACAGGGTTCCGGTTCACCCCTCCACTTT,CASSFLGQGSGSPLHF
TRBV6-2/TRBV6-3,TRBJ2-6,TRBD1,.,19,TGTGCCAGCAGTTCACCCCGACAGGGTGGGCTGGCTGGGGCCAACGTCCTGACTTTC,CASSSPRQGGLAGANVLTF
TRBV6-5,TRBJ2-1,.,.,14,TGTGCCAGCAGAGGTACAGGGACCTACAATGAGCAGTTCTTC,CASRGTGTYNEQFF
TRBV29-1,TRBJ2-7,.,.,12,TGCAGCGTTGAAGAATCAGGGTACGAGCAGTACTTC,CSVEESGYEQYF
TRBV23-1,TRBJ2-7,.,.,13,TGCGCCAGCAGTCCCCCGGACACTCCCGAGCAGTACTTC,CASSPPDTPEQYF
TRBV28,TRBJ2-7,TRBD1,once,14,TGTGCCAGCACAGGACAGGGGACCACGTACGAGCAGTACTTC,CASTGQGTTYEQYF
TRBV7-2,TRBJ2-2,.,.,14,TGTGCCAGCAGCTTACTCCGGGTTACCGGGGAGCTGTTTTTT,CASSLLRVTGELFF
TRBV28,TRBJ2-7,.,once,12,TGTGCCAGCAGTCTCCTGAGGGAGGAGCAGTACTTC,CASSLLREEQYF
TRBV27,TRBJ2-1,.,.,16,TGTGCCAGCAGTTTATCCCCCTCGGGGACCTACAATGAGCAGTTCTTC,CASSLSPSGTYNEQFF
TRBV6-5,TRBJ2-7,TRBD1,.,16,TGTGCCAGCAGTTCCCTACAGGGGATGAGCTCCTACGAGCAGTACTTC,CASSSLQGMSSYEQYF
TRBV5-1,TRBJ2-3,.,.,18,TGCGCCAGCAGTTTACAGCTCCCTGGGGCTACTAGCACAGATACGCAGTATTTT,CASSLQLPGATSTDTQYF
TRBV9,TRBJ2-6,.,.,14,TGTGCCAGCAGCGTAGCGGGGGGGGCCAACGTCCTGACTTTC,CASSVAGGANVLTF
TRBV28,TRBJ1-1,.,.,13,TGTGCCAGCAGCCGGGGAATGCCTACTGAAGCTTTCTTT,CASSRGMPTEAFF
TRBV7-9,TRBJ2-3,.,.,16,TGTGCCAGCAGCCCGTGGTTTGGACTAAGCACAGATACGCAGTATTTT,CASSPWFGLSTDTQYF
TRBV5-1,TRBJ2-1,TRBD2,.,15,TGCGCCAGCGCGCGAGGGGAGGGCCTCTACAATGAGCAGTTCTTC,CASARGEGLYNEQFF
TRBV5-6,TRBJ1-5,TRBD1,.,16,TGTGCCAGCAGCTTCGGCAGGGGGGACGTTGGACAGCCCCAGCATTTT,CASSFGRGDVGQPQHF
TRBV29-1,TRBJ1-1,.,.,14,TGCAGCGTTGAAAAGGGGATTACGAACACTGAAGCTTTCTTT,CSVEKGITNTEAFF
TRBV27,TRBJ2-1,.,.,13,TGTGCCAGCAGTTTCGGGACTCTCTATGAGCAGTTCTTC,CASSFGTLYEQFF
TRBV27,TRBJ2-3,TRBD2,.,18,TGTGCCAGCAGTATCACGGGACTAGCGGGAAGGTTTACAGATACGCAGTATTTT,CASSITGLAGRFTDTQYF
TRBV6-4,TRBJ2-3,TRBD1,many,15,TGTGCCAGCAGTGACTCGACAGGGCACACAGATACGCAGTATTTT,CASSDSTGHTDTQYF
TRBV18,TRBJ1-2,TRBD1,.,15,TGTGCCAGCTCTCAGGCAGGGGGTGCTAACTATGGCTACACCTTC,CASSQAGGANYGYTF
TRBV27,TRBJ2-7,TRBD1,.,15,TGTGCCAGCAGCCCTTCGGACAGGGGATCCTACGAGCAGTACTTC,CASSPSDRGSYEQYF
TRBV27,TRBJ1-1,.,.,12,TGTGCCAGCATCGACAGAAACACTGAAGCTTTCTTT,CASIDRNTEAFF
TRBV11-2,TRBJ1-6,TRBD1,.,13,TGTGCCAGCAGTTCCGGGACAGATACCCCCCTCCACTTT,CASSSGTDTPLHF
TRBV24-1,TRBJ2-3,TRBD2,.,15,TGTGCCACCAGTGTTAGCGGGGGAGGGACAGATACGCAGTATTTT,CATSVSGGGTDTQYF
TRBV25-1,TRBJ1-5,.,.,14,TGTGCCAGCAGTGAATACGGAGCCATGTATCCCCAGCATTTT,CASSEYGAMYPQHF
TRBV7-2,TRBJ1-4,.,.,14,TGTGCCAGCAGCTTCTTGTACGGGTATGAAAAACTGTTTTTT,CASSFLYGYEKLFF
TRBV4-3,TRBJ1-3,TRBD1,once,18,TGCGCCAGCAGCCAGCAACCCCCACAGGGGAAAATTGGAAACACCATATATTTT,CASSQQPPQGKIGNTIYF
TRBV25-1,TRBJ1-2,TRBD1,.,13,TGTGCCATCTCCCAGACAGGGGGCGACGGCTACACCTTC,CAISQTGGDGYTF
TRBV6-1,TRBJ2-7,.,.,13,TGTGCCAGCAGTGAAGTCATGGGGGGCGAGCAGTACTTC,CASSEVMGGEQYF
TRBV23-1,TRBJ1-2,.,.,15,TGCGCCAGCAGTCAAGTACCAGAACAGTCTTATGGCTACACCTTC,CASSQVPEQSYGYTF
TRBV10-3,TRBJ2-7,TRBD2,.,18,TGTGCCATCAGTGAGTCGCGGCCAGCGGTAGCGGGGGGATACGAGCAGTACTTC,CAISESRPAVAGGYEQYF
TRBV18,TRBJ2-7,TRBD1,once,14,TGTGCCAGCTCACCTCCGGGACAGCGCTACGAGCAGTACTTC,CASSPPGQRYEQYF
TRBV19,TRBJ1-6,.,.,14,TGTGCCAGTAGTATCCGGGGTTTCGGTTCACCCCTCCACTTT,CASSIRGFGSPLHF
TRBV6-6,TRBJ1-5,TRBD1,.,14,TGTGCCAGCAGACGTGGACAGGGGTACCAGCCCCAGCATTTT,CASRRGQGYQPQHF
TRBV7-2,TRBJ2-3,.,.,11,TGTGCCAGCAGTAGTGAAGATACGCAGTATTTT,CASSSEDTQYF
TRBV11-3,TRBJ2-2,.,once,15,TGTGCCAGCAGCTTAGGTTGGCAGGGCACCGGGGAGCTGTTTTTT,CASSLGWQGTGELFF
TRBV5-1,TRBJ2-3,.,.,13,TGCGCCAGTCGGGACACAATCACAGATACGCAGTATTTT,CASRDTITDTQYF
TRBV5-1,TRBJ2-7,.,.,13,TGCGCCAGCAGCTTGACAGGGAGTCACGAGCAGTACTTC,CASSLTGSHEQYF
TRBV19,TRBJ1-3,TRBD1,.,15,TGTGCCAGTAGCGGACAGGTTGACTCTGGAAACACCATATATTTT,CASSGQVDSGNTIYF
TRBV3-1/TRBV3-2,TRBJ2-1,.,.,13,TGTGCCAGCAGCCAAGGGGCGGGCAATGAGCAGTTCTTC,CASSQGAGNEQFF
TRBV28,TRBJ1-5,.,.,18,TGTGCCAGCAGTTTATTATCTCAGGGTGGCCCTTCTTCGGGGCCCCAGCATTTT,CASSLLSQGGPSSGPQHF
TRBV12-3/TRBV12-4,TRBJ1-5,.,.,12,TGTGCCAGCAAACGGTCCAATCAGCCCCAGCATTTT,CASKRSNQPQHF
TRBV7-9,TRBJ2-7,.,.,11,TGTGCCAGCAGCCCGCGAGACGAGCAGTACTTC,CASSPRDEQYF
TRBV9,TRBJ1-1,TRBD1,.,15,TGTGCCAGCAGCGTGAACCGGGACAGTCGGGCTGAAGCTTTCTTT,CASSVNRDSRAEAFF
TRBV9,TRBJ2-1,TRBD1,once,15,TGTGCCAGCAGCTCGGGGACAGGGCCGACGAATGAGCAGTTCTTC,CASSSGTGPTNEQFF